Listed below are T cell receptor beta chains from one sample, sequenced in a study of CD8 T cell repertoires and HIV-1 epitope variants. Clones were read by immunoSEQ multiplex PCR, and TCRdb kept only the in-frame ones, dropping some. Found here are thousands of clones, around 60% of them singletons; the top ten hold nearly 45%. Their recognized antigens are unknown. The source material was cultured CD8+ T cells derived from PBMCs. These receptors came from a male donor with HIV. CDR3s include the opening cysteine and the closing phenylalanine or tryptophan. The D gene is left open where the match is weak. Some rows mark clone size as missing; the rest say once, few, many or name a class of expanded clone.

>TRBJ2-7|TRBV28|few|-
CASRWEQSSYEQYF
TGTGCCAGCAGGTGGGAACAGAGCTCCTACGAGCAGTACTTC
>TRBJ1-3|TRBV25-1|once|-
CASSEPGSGNTIYF
TGTGCCAGCAGTGAACCGGGGTCGGGGAACACCATATATTTT
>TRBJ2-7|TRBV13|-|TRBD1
CASSQGQGDYEQYF
TGTGCCAGCAGCCAGGGACAGGGCGACTACGAGCAGTACTTC
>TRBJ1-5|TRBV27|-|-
CASSPEMGNQPQHF
TGTGCCAGCAGTCCTGAGATGGGCAATCAGCCCCAGCATTTT
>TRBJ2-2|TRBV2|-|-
CASSEDGAANTGELFF
TGTGCCAGCAGTGAAGACGGGGCCGCGAACACCGGGGAGCTGTTTTTT
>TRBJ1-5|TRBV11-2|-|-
CASSLGGINQPQHF
TGTGCCAGCAGCTTAGGGGGGATCAATCAGCCCCAGCATTTT
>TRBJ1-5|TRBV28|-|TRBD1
CASSLSQGANQPQHF
TGTGCCAGCAGTTTATCGCAGGGGGCAAATCAGCCCCAGCATTTT
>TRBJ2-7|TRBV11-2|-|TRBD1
CASSVTGAYYEQYF
TGTGCCAGCAGCGTTACAGGGGCTTACTACGAGCAGTACTTC
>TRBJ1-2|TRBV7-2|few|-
CASSLALWQGFDGYTF
TGTGCCAGCAGCTTAGCGCTCTGGCAGGGGTTTGATGGCTACACCTTC
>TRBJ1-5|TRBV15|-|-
CATSRIRGFGNQPQHF
TGTGCCACCAGCAGAATCAGGGGTTTCGGCAATCAGCCCCAGCATTTT
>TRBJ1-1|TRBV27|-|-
CASSLSSLNTEAFF
TGTGCCAGCAGTTTATCATCGTTGAACACTGAAGCTTTCTTT
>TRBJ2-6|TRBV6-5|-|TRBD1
CASSYTGGSGANVLTF
TGTGCCAGCAGTTACACAGGGGGCTCTGGGGCCAACGTCCTGACTTTC
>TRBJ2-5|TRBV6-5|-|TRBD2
CASRLTSGETQYF
TGTGCCAGCAGACTAACTAGCGGCGAGACCCAGTACTTC
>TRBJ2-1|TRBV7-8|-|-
CASSRWDTPNEQFF
TGTGCCAGCAGCCGGTGGGACACCCCCAATGAGCAGTTCTTC
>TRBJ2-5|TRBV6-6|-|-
CASSYEAGLRETQYF
TGTGCCAGCAGCTACGAGGCAGGGCTACGAGAGACCCAGTACTTC
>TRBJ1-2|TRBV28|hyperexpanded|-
CASGLYPLDLNYGYTF
TGTGCCAGCGGCTTATATCCCTTGGACCTTAACTATGGCTACACCTTC
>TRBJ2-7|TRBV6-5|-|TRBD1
CASSYSRTGAYEQYF
TGTGCCAGCAGTTACTCGAGGACAGGAGCCTACGAGCAGTACTTC
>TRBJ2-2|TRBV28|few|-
CASSLWAEGSTGELFF
TGTGCCAGCAGTTTGTGGGCGGAAGGGTCCACCGGGGAGCTGTTTTTT
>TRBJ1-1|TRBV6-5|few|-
CASSLQGSSTEAFF
TGTGCCAGCAGTCTACAGGGCTCGAGCACTGAAGCTTTCTTT
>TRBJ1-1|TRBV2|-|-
CASSLMNTEAFF
TGTGCCAGCAGCCTGATGAACACTGAAGCTTTCTTT
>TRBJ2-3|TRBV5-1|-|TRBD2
CASSPGVAGASTDTQYF
TGCGCCAGCAGCCCCGGTGTAGCGGGAGCTAGCACAGATACGCAGTATTTT
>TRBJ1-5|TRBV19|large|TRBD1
CASTPDRLSNQPQHF
TGTGCCAGTACCCCGGACAGGTTAAGCAATCAGCCCCAGCATTTT
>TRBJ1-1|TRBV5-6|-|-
CASSLAWGDTEAFF
TGTGCCAGCAGCTTGGCATGGGGGGACACTGAAGCTTTCTTT
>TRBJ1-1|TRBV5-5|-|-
CASSVGHPNTEAFF
TGTGCCAGCAGCGTGGGACACCCGAACACTGAAGCTTTCTTT
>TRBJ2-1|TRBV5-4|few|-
CASSQNSVVEQFF
TGTGCCAGCAGCCAAAATAGCGTTGTTGAGCAGTTCTTC
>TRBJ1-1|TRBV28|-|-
CASSLGQQNTEAFF
TGTGCCAGCAGTTTAGGGCAGCAGAACACTGAAGCTTTCTTT
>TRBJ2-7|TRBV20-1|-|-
CSARQGYEQYF
TGCAGTGCTAGACAGGGGTACGAGCAGTACTTC
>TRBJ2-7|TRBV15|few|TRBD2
CATSRDGGVAEQYF
TGTGCCACCAGCAGAGATGGGGGGGTAGCGGAGCAGTACTTC
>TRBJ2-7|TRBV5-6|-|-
CASSSDRSYEQYF
TGTGCCAGCAGCAGCGACAGGAGTTACGAGCAGTACTTC
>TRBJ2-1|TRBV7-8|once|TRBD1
CASSFSNIPGQVWNEQFF
TGTGCCAGCAGTTTTTCCAACATCCCGGGACAGGTTTGGAATGAGCAGTTCTTC
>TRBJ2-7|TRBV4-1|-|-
CASSQVEGGEQYF
TGCGCCAGCAGCCAAGTTGAAGGGGGCGAGCAGTACTTC